This T cell receptor (beta chain) was retrieved from a study of T cell responses to AZD1222 COVID-19 vaccine. Germline V gene data show CDR1 as ENHRY and CDR2 as SYGVKD. The CDR3 has 15 residues. J was trimmed by 0 bases and V by 6 bases; bases with no gene match: 6. General study results and limits: Targets within unmutated variant regions were reportedly found for nearly half of spike-specific TCRs. There were repertoire samples only from the period after the peak T cell response.

Remarks on this clone: Antigen: not known.

Repertoires were generated with immunoSEQ multiplex PCR, while TCRdb's copy carries only in-frame clones and drops some. The sample has nearly 110,000 clones; roughly nine tenths are singletons. Whether given at about 4 or about 12 weeks, second doses were pooled. The source material was peripheral blood, sampled 28 days after the second AZD1222 dose. This TCR was sampled from an adult who received the AZD1222 COVID-19 vaccine. This chain connects TRBV10-3 to TRBJ2-3; 7 bases are a match to TRBD1. CDR3 DNA: TGTGCCATCAGGGGACAGACGTCTAGCACAGATACGCAGTATTTT. Translated, it gives CAIRGQTSSTDTQYF.